One and the same sample provided the 18 T cell receptor beta chains below, sequenced in a study of T cell repertoires in cytomegalovirus infection. Using its own MiXCR run on the reads, TCRdb lists one record per CDR3 protein. The repertoire consists of approximately 260,000 distinct CDR3 sequences, with approximately 15% occurring once and the leading ten covering roughly 50%. Sequenced input: CD8+ T cells from PBMCs. The receptors originated from a human donor in good health (CMV status not recorded). Some clones in this sample may be carry-over from other donors' samples.

This chain joins TRBV2 and TRBJ1-5; D may be TRBD1 (6 bases). V lost 4 bases to trimming and J lost 1 base, with 14 bases between them. The CDR3 has 16 residues. Germline CDR1 reads SNHLY; CDR2 reads FYNNEI. CDR3 in DNA: TGTGCCAGCAGTGCCGGCAGGGGTAGGAGCAATCAGCCCCAGCATTTT. Its translation is CASSAGRGRSNQPQHF.

This clonotype has a count of ten or more. One end of the junction is discordant with germline, which a read error may explain. V and J are TRBV7-9 and TRBJ1-2; D unresolved. CDR3 length: 12 amino acids. From germline, CDR1 is SEHNR and CDR2 FQNEAQ (reference sequence). The CDR3 region is CASSLSGYDYTF. The CDR3 nucleotides are TGTGCCAGCAGCTTAAGCGGTTATGACTACACCTTC.

In its sample, this clonotype was seen many times. The genes are TRBV5-4 and TRBJ2-7; D is perhaps TRBD2 (6 bases). Germline V gene lookup returns CDR1 SGHNT and CDR2 YYREEE (reference sequence). Trimming removed 4 bases at V and 0 bases at J, with 20 bases between. This CDR3 has 17 amino acids. This chain's CDR3 is CASSPEQDTGVSYEQYF. CDR3 nucleotide sequence: TGTGCCAGCAGCCCCGAACAAGACACGGGGGTCTCCTACGAGCAGTACTTC. The full variable domain, completed using reference TRBV5-4 and TRBJ2-7, is ETGVTQSPTHLIKTRGQQVTLRCSSQSGHNTVSWYQQALGQGPQFIFQYYREEENGRGNFPPRFSGLQFPNYSSELNVNALELDDSALYLCASSPEQDTGVSYEQYFGPGTRLTVT.

This clonotype was seen at least ten times. The V call is TRBV4-3, the J call TRBJ1-1; D gene ambiguous. The CDR3 covers 14 residues. The V gene lost 0 bases and the J gene lost 7 bases, with 12 bases spanning the gap. CDR1 LGHNA and CDR2 YSLEER come from the germline V gene. The CDR3 coding sequence is TGCGCCAGCAGCCAAGAGGACGCCTCTGGTGAAGCTTTCTTT. Translated, it gives CASSQEDASGEAFF.

This clonotype showed up many times. The rearrangement links TRBV20-1 to TRBJ2-5, with a weak D call TRBD2 (5 bases). Per germline, CDR1 DFQATT and CDR2 SNEGSKA (reference sequence). The CDR3 spans 18 residues. V lost 1 base to trimming and J lost 5 bases, with 26 bases between them. DNA for the CDR3: TGCAGTGCTAGAGTCCCTTCGGTACAACTAGGAACTCGGGAGACCCAGTACTTC. Protein sequence: CSARVPSVQLGTRETQYF.

This clonotype came up many times. The CDR3 coding sequence is TGTGCCAGCAGCCAGCTCAGTAGCGGGGTGACCGGGGAGCTGTTTTTT. Translation gives CASSQLSSGVTGELFF. The chain employs TRBV7-9 and TRBJ2-2, with 8 positions matching TRBD2. After removal of 5 bases from V and 5 bases from J, the junction contained 10 bases not matched to a gene. The CDR3 is made up of 16 amino acids. From germline, CDR1 is SEHNR and CDR2 FQNEAQ (reference sequence).

With regard to this clonotype: Since a much larger clone is just one base distant, this may be a read error. The genes are TRBV6-1 and TRBJ1-1; no reliable D call. V was shortened by 2 bases and J by 0 bases, with 10 bases between the two germline ends. This CDR3 spans 15 amino acids. Germline values: CDR1 MNHNS, CDR2 SASEGT. The CDR3, as DNA: TGTGCCAGCAGTGAATATAACATCATGAACACTGAAGCTTTCTTT. Protein product: CASSEYNIMNTEAFF.

This clonotype has a count of ten or more. The gene calls are TRBV6-2 or TRBV6-3 and TRBJ1-1; the D gene is possibly TRBD1 (6 bases). There are 14 residues in the CDR3. V lost 4 bases to trimming and J lost 1 base, with 10 bases between them. Germline V gene data show CDR1 as MNHEY and CDR2 as SVGEGT. CDR3 region: CASSLIQGNTEAFF. In nucleotides, the CDR3 is TGTGCCAGCAGTTTAATACAGGGGAACACTGAAGCTTTCTTT.

This clonotype has a count of ten or more. This CDR3 reads CASRPPSWDTEAFF. DNA for the CDR3: TGTGCCAGCAGACCCCCTTCGTGGGACACTGAAGCTTTCTTT. The chain is built from TRBV7-9 and TRBJ1-1; the D is unclear. The germline CDR1 and CDR2 sequences are SEHNR and FQNEAQ (reference sequence). V gave up 6 bases and J gave up 3 bases, with 14 bases separating them. This CDR3 comprises 14 residues.

This clonotype was seen at least ten times. The V call is TRBV7-8, the J call TRBJ1-5; D is possibly TRBD1 (6 bases). The V end lost 4 bases, the J end lost 6 bases, and 16 bases lay between the germline ends. The CDR3 has 15 residues. Germline V CDR1 and CDR2: SGHVS, FQNEAQ. This CDR3 reads CASSSLGGGGQPQHF. The CDR3 nucleotides are TGTGCCAGCAGCTCCCTAGGGGGTGGAGGTCAGCCCCAGCATTTT.

This clonotype was detected only a few times. The chain joins TRBV29-1 to TRBJ2-2; 8 bases agree with TRBD2. Per germline, CDR1 SQVTM and CDR2 ANQGSEA. The ends lost 3 bases at V and 5 bases at J; junction bases unmatched: 5. There are 14 residues in the CDR3. CDR3: CSVDAIAGTGELFF. In DNA form, the CDR3 reads TGCAGCGTTGACGCGATAGCGGGGACCGGGGAGCTGTTTTTT.

This clonotype has a handful of counts. This chain connects TRBV5-6 to TRBJ1-2; tentative D call: TRBD1 (6 bases). Trimming took off 4 bases at V and 4 bases at J, with 14 bases between the two ends. This CDR3 region has 14 residues. From germline, CDR1 is SGHDT and CDR2 YYEEEE. CDR3 coding DNA: TGTGCCAGCAGCCCAATGGGACACCTCTATGGCTACACCTTC. Translated: CASSPMGHLYGYTF.

In this sample, this clonotype turned up many times. The rearrangement uses TRBV28 and TRBJ1-3, with D perhaps TRBD1 (5 bases). The CDR3 length is 15 residues. Trimming removed 5 bases from V and 5 bases from J, with 16 bases in between. Per the germline V gene, CDR1 is MDHEN and CDR2 is SYDVKM. For the CDR3, the DNA is TGTGCCAGCAGTGCGGGAGTCGACAGCAGAAACACCATATATTTT. Protein product: CASSAGVDSRNTIYF. The full variable domain, with the rest looked up from reference TRBV28 and TRBJ1-3, is DVKVTQSSRYLVKRTGEKVFLECVQDMDHENMFWYRQDPGLGLRLIYFSYDVKMKEKGDIPEGYSVSREKKERFSLILESASTNQTSMYLCASSAGVDSRNTIYFGEGSWLTVV.

This clonotype has at least ten counts. The chain couples TRBV28 to TRBJ1-1; 8 nucleotides line up with TRBD1. The CDR3 runs to 14 residues. Germline lookup yields CDR1 MDHEN and CDR2 SYDVKM. Germline trimming cut 2 bases from V and 6 bases from J; bases unmatched to any gene: 5. The CDR3: CASSLPGGWPEAFF. The CDR3 DNA is TGTGCCAGCAGTTTACCAGGGGGCTGGCCTGAAGCTTTCTTT.

This clonotype has at least ten counts. This chain uses TRBV6-2 or TRBV6-3 with TRBJ2-7; D is possibly TRBD2 (5 bases). V lost 2 bases to trimming and J lost 0 bases, with 8 bases between them. Germline lookup yields CDR1 MNHEY and CDR2 SVGEGT. CDR3 length: 14 residues. CDR3 sequence: CASSYGESSYEQYF. CDR3 in DNA: TGTGCCAGCAGTTACGGGGAGAGCTCCTACGAGCAGTACTTC.

To note about this clonotype: Possible read error: a much larger clone is one base away. J is TRBJ2-2 and V is TRBV6-1; maybe TRBD2 (5 bases). The CDR3 extends over 15 amino acids. Germline CDR1 MNHNS, CDR2 SASEGT. The CDR3 region is CGSSYHRGNTGELFF. As DNA, the CDR3 is TGTGGCAGCAGTTACCACCGGGGGAACACCGGGGAGCTGTTTTTT.

The chain couples TRBV20-1 to TRBJ1-1, with TRBD1 as a possible D gene (5 bases). This CDR3 is 16 amino acids long. The germline CDR1 and CDR2 sequences are DFQATT and SNEGSKA (reference sequence). Trimming took off 0 bases at V and 3 bases at J, with 17 bases between the two ends. CDR3 protein: CSARDIDSLWDTEAFF. Here the CDR3 DNA reads TGCAGTGCTAGAGATATAGACAGTCTCTGGGACACTGAAGCTTTCTTT.

The rearrangement links TRBV6-1 to TRBJ2-2; D gene unclear. From germline, CDR1 is MNHNS and CDR2 SASEGT. V lost 6 bases to trimming and J lost 3 bases, with 17 bases between them. There are 16 residues in the CDR3. DNA of the CDR3: TGTGCCAGCAGGGATCCACTACATAGTTACACCGGGGAGCTGTTTTTT. As protein: CASRDPLHSYTGELFF.